Each of the 5 T cell receptor beta chains below was sequenced from the same sample in a study of blood T cell repertoires in COVID-19. Data came from immunoSEQ multiplex PCR; TCRdb stores just in-frame clones and leaves some out. In the table there are about 240,000 clones, roughly 90% of which are singletons. Sequenced material: peripheral blood. Receptors originate from a young woman with acute or convalescent COVID-19.

The CDR3 sequence is CALAGENYNEQFF. The DNA for the CDR3 is TGTGCCCTCGCGGGAGAAAACTACAATGAGCAGTTCTTC. This chain connects TRBV30 to TRBJ2-1; 7 nucleotides match TRBD2. Looked up from germline, CDR1 is GTSNPN and CDR2 is SVGIG (reference sequence). Losses at the gene ends were 8 bases for V and 3 bases for J; bases not matched to a gene: 7. The CDR3 covers 13 residues. Looking up the rest from reference TRBV30 and TRBJ2-1 gives the full variable domain: SQTIHQWPATLVQPVGSPLSLECTVEGTSNPNLYWYRQAAGRGLQLLFYSVGIGQISSEVPQNLSASRPQDRQFILSSKKLLLSDSGFYLCALAGENYNEQFFGPGTRLTVL.

V usage is TRBV18 and J usage is TRBJ2-1; 7 nucleotides match TRBD1. The CDR3 consists of 16 residues. The junction had 9 bases not matched to a gene; V was cut back by 1 base and J by 6 bases. Germline-derived CDR1 and CDR2 are KGHSH and LQKENI. CDR3 sequence: CASSPLGQVGINEQFF. Here the CDR3 DNA reads TGTGCCAGCTCACCACTCGGACAGGTCGGAATCAATGAGCAGTTCTTC.

The chain recombines TRBV5-4 with TRBJ2-5, with TRBD2 identical over 9 bases. The CDR3 has 16 residues. The V and J ends lost 2 bases and 1 base, in that order; junction bases with no gene match: 6. Germline V gives CDR1 SGHNT, CDR2 YYREEE (reference sequence). The CDR3 DNA is TGTGCCAGCAGCTTCGGCCTAGCGGGACTCCAAGAGACCCAGTACTTC. Translated: CASSFGLAGLQETQYF.

This chain links TRBV3-1 (or the pseudogene TRBV3-2) with TRBJ1-6; a possible D gene is TRBD1 (5 bases). Germline lookup yields CDR1 LGHDT and CDR2 YNNKEL (reference sequence). V lost 4 bases and J lost 10, with 14 bases in between. The CDR3 has 14 residues. DNA of the CDR3: TGTGCCAGCAGCCGAGGCGGGGGATCGTCACCCCTCCACTTT. Translated, it gives CASSRGGGSSPLHF.

V and J are TRBV6-2 or TRBV6-3 and TRBJ2-7; D ambiguous. Trimming stripped 5 bases from V and 1 base from J, with 9 bases between. The CDR3 is made up of 13 amino acids. Germline assignment: CDR1 MNHEY and CDR2 SVGEGT. In nucleotides, the CDR3 is TGTGCCAGCAGTCCCCAACTTTCCTACGAGCAGTACTTC. Amino acid sequence: CASSPQLSYEQYF.